This T cell receptor beta chain was sequenced in a study of cytomegalovirus exposure and HLA in healthy donors. General observations from the study: V- and J-gene trimming in TCR beta was tied to a missense DCLRE1C variant by an analysis performed later.

The PCR had 60 Vbeta and 13 Jbeta primers. Measured with immunoSEQ multiplex PCR; TCRdb has only the in-frame clones, and not every one. Here the sample spans more than 95,000 clones, about four fifths being singletons. Germline V gene sequence: CDR1 MGHRA, CDR2 YSYEKL. This CDR3 is 14 amino acids long. V was trimmed by 1 base and J by 8 bases, leaving 14 bases between them. A remark on this clone: Its antigen is undetermined.

The chain carries TRBV4-1 and TRBJ1-2; D unclear. Sequenced material: PBMCs. This sequence originates from a woman between 50 and 59 years old in good health and CMV-seropositive. This CDR3 reads CASSQVGRGGGYTF. CDR3 sequence (DNA): TGCGCCAGCAGCCAAGTCGGCCGAGGTGGAGGCTACACCTTC.